This T cell receptor beta chain comes out of a study of shared clonotypes between healthy human individuals. Naive-designated CD8 cells lacked CD45RO, were positively enriched for CCR7, and omitted terminally differentiated effector memory CD45RA+ cells. Data came from immunoSEQ multiplex PCR; TCRdb stores just in-frame clones and leaves some out. The table shows some 2.1 million clones, with about 95% occurring only once. The germline gives CDR1 SGHDT, CDR2 YYEEEE. V was cut by 0 bases and J by 3 bases, with 6 bases left in between. The CDR3 covers 13 residues. The sample comprised naive CD8+ T cells sorted from blood. This clonotype originated in a man between 18 and 29 years old in good health. The chain recombines TRBV5-6 with TRBJ2-5; D is undetermined. The CDR3: CASSLATEETQYF. The DNA for the CDR3 is TGTGCCAGCAGCTTGGCGACGGAAGAGACCCAGTACTTC.